What follows are 23 T cell receptor beta chains derived from one specimen sequenced in a study of T-cell reconstitution after alpha-beta-depleted transplantation in children. Unique molecular identifiers were incorporated when the TCRbeta library was constructed. TCRdb reprocessed the PCR reads via MiXCR and lists one record per CDR3 protein. This sample has 500,000 or so distinct CDR3 sequences; around a third occur once, and the top ten carry approximately 2.3%. Here the sequenced sample was PBMCs from the stem cell graft donor, taken from the stem cell graft. These receptors came from a human donor who donated a stem cell graft to a child with aplastic anemia.

The chain recombines TRBV19 with TRBJ2-3; D is unresolved. Trimming took 8 bases from V and 1 from J, leaving 7 bases between them. The CDR3 spans 12 residues. CDR1 is LNHDA, CDR2 SQIVND, per germline (reference sequence). CDR3 coding DNA: TGTGCCAGTTTTGACCGCACAGATACGCAGTATTTT. Its translation is CASFDRTDTQYF.

This clonotype was detected only a few times. The rearrangement uses TRBV12-5 and TRBJ2-3, with a tentative D call TRBD1 (5 bases). The germline CDR1 and CDR2 sequences are LGHNT and FRNRAP. Trimming cost V 0 bases and J 4 bases, with 11 bases left between them. This CDR3 has 15 amino acids. In DNA, the CDR3 is TGTGCTAGTGGTTTGGTTGCAGGGCGCCCAGATACGCAGTATTTT. This codes for CASGLVAGRPDTQYF.

This clonotype was found a few times. The chain is built from TRBV29-1 and TRBJ2-3, with TRBD2 matching over 8 bases. Losses at the gene ends were 7 bases for V and 0 bases for J; bases not matched to a gene: 12. Per germline, CDR1 SQVTM and CDR2 ANQGSEA. The CDR3 sequence is 16 residues long. The CDR3 region is CSAEPSVAGSTDTQYF. CDR3 nucleotides: TGCAGCGCAGAACCCTCGGTAGCGGGGAGCACAGATACGCAGTATTTT.

This chain uses TRBV19 with TRBJ1-1; D might be TRBD1 (5 bases). This CDR3 spans 17 amino acids. Germline V gives CDR1 LNHDA, CDR2 SQIVND (reference sequence). V dropped 2 bases and J dropped 4 bases, with 20 bases sitting between them. The chain's CDR3 is CASSIPLYRIDTTEAFF. The CDR3 nucleotides are TGTGCCAGTAGTATACCCCTTTACAGGATTGATACCACTGAAGCTTTCTTT.

The chain uses TRBV7-6 and TRBJ2-5, with TRBD2 identical over 7 bases. This CDR3 comprises 14 residues. The V gene end was trimmed by 3 bases and the J gene end by 5 bases; junction bases not matched to a gene: 6. Germline V CDR1 and CDR2: SGHVS, FNYEAQ. In DNA form, the CDR3 reads TGTGCCAGCAGCTTCCAGCGGGGCACGGAGACCCAGTACTTC. Translated, it gives CASSFQRGTETQYF.

This clonotype was detected a few times. The CDR3 sequence: CAWSVAGPTQYF. In DNA, the CDR3 is TGTGCCTGGAGTGTAGCAGGGCCTACGCAGTATTTT. V usage is TRBV30 and J usage is TRBJ2-3; maybe TRBD1 (5 bases). The CDR3 extends over 12 amino acids. Trimming removed 0 bases from V and 8 bases from J, with 9 bases in between. Looked up from germline, CDR1 is GTSNPN and CDR2 is SVGIG (reference sequence).

This clonotype appeared a few times. The V call is TRBV28, the J call TRBJ1-5, with 7 positions matching TRBD1. J lost 3 bases, V lost 4 bases, and 9 bases had no gene match. In germline, CDR1 is MDHEN, CDR2 SYDVKM. CDR3 length equals 16 residues. The chain's CDR3 is CASSWTRQGDNQPQHF. CDR3 in DNA: TGTGCCAGCAGTTGGACGAGGCAGGGGGACAATCAGCCCCAGCATTTT.

This sequence joins TRBV5-1 and TRBJ2-2, with D tentatively TRBD2 (6 bases). The CDR3 extends over 15 amino acids. CDR1 SGHRS and CDR2 YFSETQ come from the germline V gene. The V end was cut by 0 bases, the J end by 7 bases, with 13 bases between. In nucleotides, the CDR3 is TGCGCCAGCAGCTTGGCGGCTAGCGCGGGCGGGGAGCTGTTTTTT. Amino acid sequence: CASSLAASAGGELFF.

The chain recombines TRBV5-6 with TRBJ2-7; 8 nucleotides align to TRBD1. The germline gives CDR1 SGHDT, CDR2 YYEEEE. The CDR3 length is 14 residues. The J segment lost 2 bases and the V segment lost 4 bases, leaving 5 bases of the junction unmatched. The DNA of the CDR3 is TGTGCCAGCAGCGGACGGACAGGGACCTACGAGCAGTACTTC. It codes for CASSGRTGTYEQYF.

The table lists this clonotype with a few counts. The V gene is TRBV6-2 or TRBV6-3, the J gene TRBJ2-7; tentatively, D is TRBD1 (5 bases). There are 15 residues in the CDR3. Germline V gene sequence: CDR1 MNHEY, CDR2 SVGEGT. V shed 6 bases and J shed 2 bases, with 17 bases lying between them. CDR3 residues: CASSLGRGSTYEQYV. CDR3 nucleotide sequence: TGTGCCAGCAGCCTGGGAAGGGGTTCCACCTACGAGCAGTACGTC.

This clonotype turned up a few times. The chain couples TRBV29-1 to TRBJ2-3; TRBD1 might be the D (6 bases). This CDR3 is 10 amino acids long. Germline CDR1 reads SQVTM; CDR2 reads ANQGSEA. Trimming stripped 2 bases from V and 12 bases from J, with 9 bases between. Here the CDR3 reads CSVEWGLQYF. DNA of the CDR3: TGCAGCGTTGAATGGGGGCTTCAGTATTTT.

This clonotype was counted a few times. This sequence joins TRBV20-1 and TRBJ2-1, with TRBD2 as a possible D gene (5 bases). Germline V lookup: CDR1 DFQATT, CDR2 SNEGSKA (reference sequence). The CDR3 has 17 residues. The germline V and J ends were trimmed by 6 bases and 8 bases, with 29 bases remaining between them. CDR3 in amino acids: CSADLIVEGMESDEQFF. The CDR3 DNA is TGCAGTGCCGATCTGATCGTAGAGGGTATGGAATCGGATGAGCAGTTCTTC.

The J gene is TRBJ2-5, the V gene TRBV6-5, with 13 bases fitting TRBD2. The CDR3 covers 19 residues. Germline V gives CDR1 MNHEY, CDR2 SVGAGI. V lost 4 bases to trimming and J lost 5 bases; unmatched junction nucleotides: 16. In DNA, the CDR3 is TGTGCCAGCAGTTTGCGATCCGGGACTAGCGGGACCGGAGGGGAGACCCAGTACTTC. It encodes CASSLRSGTSGTGGETQYF.

This clonotype appeared many times. This sequence joins TRBV5-1 and TRBJ2-1; 7 positions agree with TRBD2. The germline CDR1 and CDR2 sequences are SGHRS and YFSETQ. The CDR3 runs to 14 residues. The V gene end was trimmed by 5 bases and the J gene end by 2 bases; junction bases not matched to a gene: 4. CDR3 bases: TGCGCCAGCAGTCCCGCGGGAGCCTACAATGAGCAGTTCTTC. It translates to CASSPAGAYNEQFF.

The chain carries TRBV12-3 or TRBV12-4 and TRBJ2-2; D call uncertain. V shed 1 base and J shed 11 bases, with 11 bases lying between them. The CDR3 length is 13 residues. Here the CDR3 DNA reads TGTGCCAGCAGTTTAGAGGCAACGGTCGAGCTGTTTTTT. Residues: CASSLEATVELFF.

The chain combines TRBV11-2 with TRBJ1-4; 8 nucleotides agree with TRBD1. Germline CDR1 SGHAT, CDR2 FQNNGV. V trimming: 3 bases; J trimming: 4 bases; junction bases outside the gene matches: 1. The CDR3 sequence is 14 residues long. CDR3: CASSFDRGNEKLFF. The DNA for the CDR3 is TGTGCCAGCAGCTTCGACAGGGGTAATGAAAAACTGTTTTTT.

This chain uses TRBV5-1 with TRBJ2-3; D not resolved. V lost 0 bases to trimming and J lost 2 bases, with 4 bases between them. This CDR3 spans 13 amino acids. Germline assignment: CDR1 SGHRS and CDR2 YFSETQ. The CDR3 nucleotides are TGCGCCAGCAGCTTGGACCTCACAGATACGCAGTATTTT. It codes for CASSLDLTDTQYF.

The rearrangement uses TRBV20-1 and TRBJ2-7; 8 bases line up with TRBD2. V gave up 1 base and J gave up 3 bases; unmatched junction bases: 5. The CDR3 consists of 14 residues. Germline lookup yields CDR1 DFQATT and CDR2 SNEGSKA (reference sequence). The CDR3 loop is CSARGTSSLYEQYF. In DNA, the CDR3 is TGCAGTGCTAGAGGGACTAGCTCCCTCTACGAGCAGTACTTC.

This clonotype has a handful of counts. This chain links TRBV7-6 with TRBJ1-2; a weak D match, TRBD1 (6 bases). The V end was cut by 5 bases, the J end by 2 bases, with 15 bases between. The CDR3 is 15 residues long. CDR1 is SGHVS, CDR2 FNYEAQ, per germline. This CDR3 is CASSQTPGGNYGYTF. The CDR3 DNA reads as TGTGCCAGCAGCCAGACCCCGGGGGGCAACTATGGCTACACCTTC.

This sequence joins TRBV11-2 and TRBJ2-7, with a tentative D call TRBD2 (5 bases). This CDR3 spans 18 amino acids. The V gene's germline CDR1 is SGHAT and CDR2 FQNNGV. Trimming removed 5 bases from V and 0 bases from J, with 23 bases in between. For the CDR3, the DNA is TGTGCCAGCAGCAGAAAGAGGAGCGGACTTCTTAGCTCCTACGAGCAGTACTTC. This codes for CASSRKRSGLLSSYEQYF.

This clonotype was seen more than once but under ten times. This chain joins TRBV9 and TRBJ2-1, with 7 positions matching TRBD1. V was clipped by 2 bases and J by 6 bases; unmatched bases: 8. CDR1 is SGDLS, CDR2 YYNGEE, per germline. There are 15 residues in the CDR3. The CDR3 loop is CASSVSGTAGNEQFF. As DNA, the CDR3 is TGTGCCAGCAGCGTGTCAGGGACAGCCGGCAATGAGCAGTTCTTC.

This chain links TRBV12-3 or TRBV12-4 with TRBJ1-6; no clear D. V was cut by 3 bases and J by 5 bases, with 14 bases left in between. The CDR3 length is 16 residues. The CDR3 coding sequence is TGTGCCAGCAGTTTGGTCGGCCCTGGGGATAATTCACCCCTCCACTTT. Amino acids: CASSLVGPGDNSPLHF.

V is TRBV12-3 or TRBV12-4 and J is TRBJ2-7; D is possibly TRBD1 (5 bases). The CDR3 runs to 14 residues. V lost 5 bases and J lost 1, with 12 bases in between. For the CDR3, the DNA is TGTGCCAGCAGTCGACAGCCCGATTCCTACGAGCAGTACTTC. It specifies CASSRQPDSYEQYF.